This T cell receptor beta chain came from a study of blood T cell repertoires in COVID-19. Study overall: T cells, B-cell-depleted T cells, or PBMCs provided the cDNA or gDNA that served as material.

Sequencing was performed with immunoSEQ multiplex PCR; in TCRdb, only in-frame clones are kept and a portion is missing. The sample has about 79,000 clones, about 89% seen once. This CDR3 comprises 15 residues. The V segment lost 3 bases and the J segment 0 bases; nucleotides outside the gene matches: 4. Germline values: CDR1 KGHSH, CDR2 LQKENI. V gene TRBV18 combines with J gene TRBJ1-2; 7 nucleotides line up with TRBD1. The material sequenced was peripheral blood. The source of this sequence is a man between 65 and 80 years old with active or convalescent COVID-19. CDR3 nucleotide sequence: TGTGCCAGCTCACCCCCTGGGACAGCTAACTATGGCTACACCTTC. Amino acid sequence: CASSPPGTANYGYTF.